This TCR beta chain was found in a study of identical twins. CDR1 and CDR2 (germline): SGDLS, YYNGEE. This CDR3 region has 11 residues. Study-wide points: It was cross-sectional statistical analysis, not following the same donors, that the conclusions relied on.

This clonotype was counted at least ten times. Its antigen is unknown. At one end, the junction sequence differs from germline, possibly due to a read error. Unique molecular identifiers were present on the cDNA, and a universal primer site came from template switching. A single record per CDR3 protein comes from TCRdb applying MiXCR to the 5' RACE reads. In the table there are approximately 500,000 distinct CDR3 sequences, 20% to 25% of which are singletons. The data also belong to a second study, concerning T cells expressing NK-cell markers. Per that paper: Seven donors tested HCMV-seropositive and one tested seronegative among the eight sequenced.

This TCR came from a woman under 30 in good health. This chain joins TRBV9 and TRBJ2-4; tentatively, D is TRBD1 (6 bases). Sequencing was performed on CD4+ T cells sorted from blood. The CDR3 reads CASSETGSIDF. CDR3 in DNA: TGTGCCAGCAGCGAAACAGGGTCGATTGACTTC.